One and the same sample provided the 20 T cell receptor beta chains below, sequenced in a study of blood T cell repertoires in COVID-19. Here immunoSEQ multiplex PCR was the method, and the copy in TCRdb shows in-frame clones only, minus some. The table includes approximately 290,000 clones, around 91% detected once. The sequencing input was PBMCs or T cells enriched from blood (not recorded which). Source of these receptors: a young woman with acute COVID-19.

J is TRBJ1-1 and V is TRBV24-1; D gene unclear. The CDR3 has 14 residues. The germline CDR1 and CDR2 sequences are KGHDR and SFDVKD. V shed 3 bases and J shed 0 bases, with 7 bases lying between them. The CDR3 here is CATSDNTMNTEAFF. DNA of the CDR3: TGTGCCACCAGTGATAACACAATGAACACTGAAGCTTTCTTT.

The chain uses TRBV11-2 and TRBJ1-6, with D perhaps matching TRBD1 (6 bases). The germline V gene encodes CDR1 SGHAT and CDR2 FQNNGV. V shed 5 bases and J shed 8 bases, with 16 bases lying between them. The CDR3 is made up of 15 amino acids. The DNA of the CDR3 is TGTGCCAGCAGCCTCATGGACAGTCGGGATTCACCCCTCCACTTT. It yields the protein CASSLMDSRDSPLHF.

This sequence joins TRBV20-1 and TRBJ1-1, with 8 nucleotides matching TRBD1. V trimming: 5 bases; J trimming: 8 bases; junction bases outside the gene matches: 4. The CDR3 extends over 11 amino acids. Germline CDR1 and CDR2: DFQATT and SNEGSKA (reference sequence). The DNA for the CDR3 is TGCAGTGCTGGACAGGGTAAGGAAGCTTTCTTT. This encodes CSAGQGKEAFF.

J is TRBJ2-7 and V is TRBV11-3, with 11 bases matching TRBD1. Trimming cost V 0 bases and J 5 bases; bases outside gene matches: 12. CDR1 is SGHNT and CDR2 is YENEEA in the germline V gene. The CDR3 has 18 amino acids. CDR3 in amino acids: CASSLDSPGTGGFHEQYF. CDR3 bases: TGTGCCAGCAGCTTAGACTCTCCCGGGACAGGGGGATTCCACGAGCAGTACTTC.

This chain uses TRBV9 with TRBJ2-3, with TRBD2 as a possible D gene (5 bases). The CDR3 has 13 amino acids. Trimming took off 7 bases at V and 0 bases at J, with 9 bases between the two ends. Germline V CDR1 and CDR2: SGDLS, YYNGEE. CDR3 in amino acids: CASAGVSTDTQYF. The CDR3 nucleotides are TGTGCCAGCGCGGGCGTAAGCACAGATACGCAGTATTTT.

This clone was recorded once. Written as DNA, the CDR3 is TGTGCCAGCAGTTTGCCAGGTTATCAGCCCCAGCATTTT. It codes for CASSLPGYQPQHF. The chain is built from TRBV28 and TRBJ1-5, with D uncertain. Germline loops: CDR1 MDHEN, CDR2 SYDVKM. The V end lost 3 bases, the J end lost 5 bases, and 8 bases lay between the germline ends. The length of the CDR3 is 13 residues.

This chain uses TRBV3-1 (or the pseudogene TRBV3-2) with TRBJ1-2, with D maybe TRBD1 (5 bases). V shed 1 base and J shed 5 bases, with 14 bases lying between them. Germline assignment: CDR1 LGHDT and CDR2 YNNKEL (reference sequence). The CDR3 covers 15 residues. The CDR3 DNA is TGTGCCAGCAGCCAAGTCGGAACAGGACGGTATGGCTACACCTTC. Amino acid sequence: CASSQVGTGRYGYTF.

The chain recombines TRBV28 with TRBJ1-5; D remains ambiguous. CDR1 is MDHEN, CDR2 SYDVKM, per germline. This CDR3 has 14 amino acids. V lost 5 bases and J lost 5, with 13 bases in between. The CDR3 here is CASSPLSGDQPQHF. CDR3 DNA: TGTGCCAGCAGTCCCCTTAGCGGAGATCAGCCCCAGCATTTT.

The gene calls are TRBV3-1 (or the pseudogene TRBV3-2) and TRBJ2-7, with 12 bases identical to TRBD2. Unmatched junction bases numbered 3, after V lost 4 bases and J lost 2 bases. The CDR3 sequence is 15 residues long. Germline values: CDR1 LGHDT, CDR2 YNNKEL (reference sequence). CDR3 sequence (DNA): TGTGCCAGCAGCCCGCCTAGCGGGAGGGCCTACGAGCAGTACTTC. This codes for CASSPPSGRAYEQYF.

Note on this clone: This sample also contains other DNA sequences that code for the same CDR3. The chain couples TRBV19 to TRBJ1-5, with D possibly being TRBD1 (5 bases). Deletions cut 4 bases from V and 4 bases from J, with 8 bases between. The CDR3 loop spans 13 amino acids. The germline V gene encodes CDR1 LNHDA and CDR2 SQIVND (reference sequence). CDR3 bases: TGTGCCAGTAGTACGACAGTTAATCAGCCCCAGCATTTT. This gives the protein CASSTTVNQPQHF.

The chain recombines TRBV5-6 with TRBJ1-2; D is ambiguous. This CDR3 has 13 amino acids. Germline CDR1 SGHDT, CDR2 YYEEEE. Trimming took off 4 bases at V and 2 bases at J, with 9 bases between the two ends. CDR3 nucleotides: TGTGCCAGCAGCCCGGCCGGGAACTATGGCTACACCTTC. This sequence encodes CASSPAGNYGYTF.

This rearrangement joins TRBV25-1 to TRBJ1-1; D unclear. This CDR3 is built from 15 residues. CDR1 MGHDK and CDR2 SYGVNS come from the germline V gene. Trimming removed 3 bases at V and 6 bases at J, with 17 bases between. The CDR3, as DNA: TGTGCCAGCAGTGATCCGGGAAAGCGGTGCGCTGAAGCTTTCTTT. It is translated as CASSDPGKRCAEAFF.

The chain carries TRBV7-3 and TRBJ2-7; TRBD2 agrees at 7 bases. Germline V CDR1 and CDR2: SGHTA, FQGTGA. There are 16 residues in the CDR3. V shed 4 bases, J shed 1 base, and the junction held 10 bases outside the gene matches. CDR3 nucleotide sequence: TGTGCCAGCAGCTGCTCTGGGACTACCGATTCCTACGAGCAGTACTTC. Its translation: CASSCSGTTDSYEQYF.

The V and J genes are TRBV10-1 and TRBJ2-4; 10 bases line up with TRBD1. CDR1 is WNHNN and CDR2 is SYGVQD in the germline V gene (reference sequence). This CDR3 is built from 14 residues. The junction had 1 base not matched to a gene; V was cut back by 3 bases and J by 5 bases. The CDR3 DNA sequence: TGCGCCAGCAGTGACGGGACAGGGGAAAACATTCAGTACTTC. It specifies CASSDGTGENIQYF.

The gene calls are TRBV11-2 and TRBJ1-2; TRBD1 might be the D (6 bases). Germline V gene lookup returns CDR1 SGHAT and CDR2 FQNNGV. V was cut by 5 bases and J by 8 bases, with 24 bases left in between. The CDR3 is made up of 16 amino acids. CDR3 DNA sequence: TGTGCCAGCAGCCTCTTGACAGGTTCGACTTCACGCGGCTACACCTTC. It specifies CASSLLTGSTSRGYTF.

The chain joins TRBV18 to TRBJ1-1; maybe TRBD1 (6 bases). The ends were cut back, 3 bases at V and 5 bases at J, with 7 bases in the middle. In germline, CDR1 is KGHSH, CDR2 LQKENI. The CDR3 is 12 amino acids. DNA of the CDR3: TGTGCCAGCTCACCCCAGGGGACTGAAGCTTTCTTT. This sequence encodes CASSPQGTEAFF.

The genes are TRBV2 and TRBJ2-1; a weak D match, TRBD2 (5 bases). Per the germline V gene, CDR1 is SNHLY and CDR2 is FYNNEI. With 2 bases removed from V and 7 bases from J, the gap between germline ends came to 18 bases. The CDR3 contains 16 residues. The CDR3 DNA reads TGTGCCAGCAGTGAAACGGAGCGGTGGTCGGGGAATGAGCAGTTCTTC. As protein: CASSETERWSGNEQFF.

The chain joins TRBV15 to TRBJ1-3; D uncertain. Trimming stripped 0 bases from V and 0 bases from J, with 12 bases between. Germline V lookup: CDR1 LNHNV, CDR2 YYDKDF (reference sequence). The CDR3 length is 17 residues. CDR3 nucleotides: TGTGCCACCAGCAGAGATTTGCTCAGGTCCTCTGGAAACACCATATATTTT. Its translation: CATSRDLLRSSGNTIYF. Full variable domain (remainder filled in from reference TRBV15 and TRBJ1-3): DAMVIQNPRYQVTQFGKPVTLSCSQTLNHNVMYWYQQKSSQAPKLLFHYYDKDFNNEADTPDNFQSRRPNTSFCFLDIRSPGLGDTAMYLCATSRDLLRSSGNTIYFGEGSWLTVV.

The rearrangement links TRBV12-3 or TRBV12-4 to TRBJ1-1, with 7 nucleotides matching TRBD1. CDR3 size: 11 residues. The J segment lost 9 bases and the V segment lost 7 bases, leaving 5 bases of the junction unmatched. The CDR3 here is CASNYRGKAFF. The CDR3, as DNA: TGTGCCAGCAATTACAGGGGCAAAGCTTTCTTT.

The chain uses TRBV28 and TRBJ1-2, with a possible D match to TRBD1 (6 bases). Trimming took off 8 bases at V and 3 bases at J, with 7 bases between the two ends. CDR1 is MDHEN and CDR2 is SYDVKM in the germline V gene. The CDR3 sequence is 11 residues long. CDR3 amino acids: CASSGDYGYTF. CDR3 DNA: TGTGCCAGCTCAGGGGACTATGGCTACACCTTC.